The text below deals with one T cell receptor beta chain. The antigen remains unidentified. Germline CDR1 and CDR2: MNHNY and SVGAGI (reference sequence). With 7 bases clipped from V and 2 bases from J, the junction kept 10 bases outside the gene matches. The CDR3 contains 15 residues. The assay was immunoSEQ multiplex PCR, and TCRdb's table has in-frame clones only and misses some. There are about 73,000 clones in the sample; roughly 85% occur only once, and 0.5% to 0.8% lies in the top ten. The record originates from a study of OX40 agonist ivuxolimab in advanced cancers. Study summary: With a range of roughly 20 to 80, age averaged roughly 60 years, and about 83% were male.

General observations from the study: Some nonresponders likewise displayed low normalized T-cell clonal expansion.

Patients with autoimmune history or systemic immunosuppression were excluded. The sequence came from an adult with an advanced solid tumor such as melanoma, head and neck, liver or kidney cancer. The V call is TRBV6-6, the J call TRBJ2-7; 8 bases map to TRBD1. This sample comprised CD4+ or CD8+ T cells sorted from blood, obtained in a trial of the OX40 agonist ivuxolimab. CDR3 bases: TGTGCCAGCATTCCCCCGGACAGGGCAGCCTACGAGCAGTACTTC. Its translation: CASIPPDRAAYEQYF.